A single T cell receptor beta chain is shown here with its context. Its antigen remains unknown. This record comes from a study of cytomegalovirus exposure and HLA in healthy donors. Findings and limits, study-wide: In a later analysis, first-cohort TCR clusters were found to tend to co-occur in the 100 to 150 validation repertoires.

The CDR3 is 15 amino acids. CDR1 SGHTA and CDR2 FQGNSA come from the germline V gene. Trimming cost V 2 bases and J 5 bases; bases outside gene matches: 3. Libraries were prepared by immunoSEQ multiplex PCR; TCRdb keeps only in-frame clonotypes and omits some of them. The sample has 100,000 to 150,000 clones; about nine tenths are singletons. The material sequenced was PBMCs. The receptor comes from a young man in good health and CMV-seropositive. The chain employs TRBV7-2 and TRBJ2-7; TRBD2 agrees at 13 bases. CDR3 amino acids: CASSLTSGGANEQYF. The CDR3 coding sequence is TGTGCCAGCAGCTTAACTAGCGGGGGGGCGAACGAGCAGTACTTC.